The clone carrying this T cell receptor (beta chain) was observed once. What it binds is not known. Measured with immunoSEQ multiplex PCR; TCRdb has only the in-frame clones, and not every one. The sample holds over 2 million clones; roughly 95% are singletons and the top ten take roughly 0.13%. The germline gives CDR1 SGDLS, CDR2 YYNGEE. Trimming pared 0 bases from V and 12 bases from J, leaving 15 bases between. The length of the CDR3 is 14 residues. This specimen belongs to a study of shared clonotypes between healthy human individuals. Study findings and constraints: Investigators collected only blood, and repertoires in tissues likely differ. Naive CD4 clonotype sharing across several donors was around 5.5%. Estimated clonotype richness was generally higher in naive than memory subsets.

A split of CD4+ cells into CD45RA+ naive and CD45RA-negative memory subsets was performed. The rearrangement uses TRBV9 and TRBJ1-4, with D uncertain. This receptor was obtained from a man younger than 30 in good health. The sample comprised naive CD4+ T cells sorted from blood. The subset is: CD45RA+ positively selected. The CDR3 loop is CASSVAVRGTELFF. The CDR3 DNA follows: TGTGCCAGCAGCGTAGCGGTCCGGGGAACGGAACTGTTTTTT. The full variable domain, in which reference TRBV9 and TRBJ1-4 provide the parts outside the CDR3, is DSGVTQTPKHLITATGQRVTLRCSPRSGDLSVYWYQQSLDQGLQFLIQYYNGEERAKGNILERFSAQQFPDLHSELNLSSLELGDSALYFCASSVAVRGTELFFGSGTQLSVL.